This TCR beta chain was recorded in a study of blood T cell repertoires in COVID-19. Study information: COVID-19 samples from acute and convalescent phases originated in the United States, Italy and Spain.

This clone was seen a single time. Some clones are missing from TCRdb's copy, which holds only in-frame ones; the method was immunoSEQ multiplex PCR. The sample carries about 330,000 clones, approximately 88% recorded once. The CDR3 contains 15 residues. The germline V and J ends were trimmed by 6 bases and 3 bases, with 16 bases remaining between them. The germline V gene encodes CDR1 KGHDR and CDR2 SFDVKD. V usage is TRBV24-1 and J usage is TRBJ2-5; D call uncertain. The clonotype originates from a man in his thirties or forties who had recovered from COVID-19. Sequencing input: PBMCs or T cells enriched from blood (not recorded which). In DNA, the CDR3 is TGTGCCACCAGTAACGCAGCACGGGTTGAAGAGACCCAGTACTTC. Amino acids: CATSNAARVEETQYF.